This T cell receptor (beta chain) was captured in a study of early T cells in non-severe SARS-CoV-2 infection. Study summary: From unsorted whole blood, bulk RNA was sequenced, and the chains remained unpaired. Findings and caveats of the study: VDJdb-based matching was biased toward anti-spike CD8 responses and missed private and CD4 specificities.

This CDR3 has 16 residues. V lost 5 bases to trimming and J lost 2 bases; unmatched junction nucleotides: 12. From germline, CDR1 is MDHEN and CDR2 SYDVKM. Notes on this clonotype: Antigen specificity is unknown.

Individual cDNA molecules each received unique molecular identifiers attached to them. TCRdb independently ran MiXCR on the 5' RACE reads; one entry per CDR3 protein. The table includes around 83,000 distinct CDR3 sequences, about 12% detected once. The sample was whole blood, taken at baseline. The receptor was isolated from an adult who was a healthcare worker with PCR-confirmed SARS-CoV-2 infection or an uninfected control (not recorded which). This sequence joins TRBV28 and TRBJ2-7, with 7 bases fitting TRBD2. CDR3 loop: CASSPPGASGPYEQYF. The DNA of the CDR3 is TGTGCCAGCAGTCCCCCTGGGGCTAGCGGACCCTACGAGCAGTACTTC.